This T cell receptor (beta chain) stems from a study of blood T cell repertoires in COVID-19. At the level of the study: Acute and convalescent COVID-19 specimens originated in the United States, Italy and Spain.

Repertoires were generated with immunoSEQ multiplex PCR, while TCRdb's copy carries only in-frame clones and drops some. The sample lists 400,000 or so clones, less than 95% seen once, with 0.55% to 0.75% in the top ten. The CDR3 spans 14 residues. V dropped 2 bases and J dropped 1; count of bases not matched to a gene: 4. Germline CDR1 GTSNPN, CDR2 SVGIG (reference sequence). This clone was picked up one time. The V gene is TRBV30, the J gene TRBJ2-5; 7 positions agree with TRBD1. The sequence came from a man between 18 and 29 years old who had recovered from COVID-19. Sequences were obtained from PBMCs or T cells enriched from blood (not recorded which). The CDR3 is CAWSTNRGQETQYF. In DNA form, the CDR3 reads TGTGCCTGGAGTACCAACAGGGGCCAAGAGACCCAGTACTTC.